This TCR beta chain was recovered during a study of human T cells and chemical hapten exposure. Time point specified: patch test 1, 2 weeks after DPC sensitization. The treatment is: therapeutic diphenylcyclopropenone sensitization with weekly scalp DPC. In this sample, this clonotype turned up a few times. This CDR3 region has 14 residues. V dropped 6 bases and J dropped 3; count of bases not matched to a gene: 5. In TCRdb, the RACE reads were re-called with MiXCR into one record per CDR3 protein. The table includes 350,000 or so distinct CDR3 sequences, approximately 6.9% detected once. This chain connects TRBV12-3 or TRBV12-4 to TRBJ1-1; 9 bases are a match to TRBD1. The clonotype originates from a woman younger than 30 with alopecia areata. Some clones in this sample may be carry-over from other donors' samples. Sequencing used whole blood, obtained in connection with sensitization to the hapten diphenylcyclopropenone (DPC). CDR3: CASRDDRGDTEAFF. The CDR3 DNA sequence: TGTGCCAGCAGGGATGACAGGGGGGACACTGAAGCTTTCTTT.